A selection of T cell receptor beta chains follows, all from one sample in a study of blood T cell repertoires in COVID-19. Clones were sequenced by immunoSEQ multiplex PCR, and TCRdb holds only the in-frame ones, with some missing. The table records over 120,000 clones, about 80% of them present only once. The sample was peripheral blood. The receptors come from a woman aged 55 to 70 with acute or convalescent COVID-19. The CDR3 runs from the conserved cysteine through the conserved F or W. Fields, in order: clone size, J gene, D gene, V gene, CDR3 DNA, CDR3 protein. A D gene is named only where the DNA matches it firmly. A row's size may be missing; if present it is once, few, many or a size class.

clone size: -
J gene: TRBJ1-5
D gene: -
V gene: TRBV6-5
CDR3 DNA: TGTGCCAGCAGGGCCAACAATCAGCCCCAGCATTTT
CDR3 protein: CASRANNQPQHF

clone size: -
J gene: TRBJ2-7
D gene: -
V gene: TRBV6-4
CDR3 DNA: TGTGCCAGCAGCGCGGAACCGGCCCCCCCCTACGAGCAGTACTTC
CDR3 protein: CASSAEPAPPYEQYF

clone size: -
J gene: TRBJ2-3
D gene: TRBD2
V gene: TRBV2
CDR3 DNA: TGTGCCAGCACCCGCGGGAGGGCCTTCACAGATACGCAGTATTTT
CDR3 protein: CASTRGRAFTDTQYF

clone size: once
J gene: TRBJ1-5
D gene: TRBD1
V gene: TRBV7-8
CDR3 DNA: TGTGCCAGCAGCTCAGGGACAGGGAAACCTCCGTATAGCAATCAGCCCCAGCATTTT
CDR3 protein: CASSSGTGKPPYSNQPQHF

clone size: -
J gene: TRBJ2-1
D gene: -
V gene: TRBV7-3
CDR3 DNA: TGTGCCAGCAGCTTAGGCGGAGAGTTCGATGAGCAGTTCTTC
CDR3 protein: CASSLGGEFDEQFF

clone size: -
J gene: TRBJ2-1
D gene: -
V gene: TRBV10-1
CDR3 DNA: TGCGCCAGCAGTGATCAGATTTTCAATGAGCAGTTCTTC
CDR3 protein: CASSDQIFNEQFF

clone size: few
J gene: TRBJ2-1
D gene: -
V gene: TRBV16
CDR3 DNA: TGTGCCAGCGGCGAGGACATTGTATATGCTGAGCAGTTCTTC
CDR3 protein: CASGEDIVYAEQFF

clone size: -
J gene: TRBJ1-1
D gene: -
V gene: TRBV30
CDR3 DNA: TGTGCCGGGGCCTCGACTGGCGCTGAAGCTTTCTTT
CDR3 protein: CAGASTGAEAFF

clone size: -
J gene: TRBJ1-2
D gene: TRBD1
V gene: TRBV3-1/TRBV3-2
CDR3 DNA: TGTGCCAGCAGCCAAGGGCAGCAGGGGGGTGGCTACACCTTC
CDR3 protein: CASSQGQQGGGYTF

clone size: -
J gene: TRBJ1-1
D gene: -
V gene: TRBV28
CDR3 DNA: TGTGCCAGCGCCCCCCCCGAGGGCGCTGAAGCTTTCTTT
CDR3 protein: CASAPPEGAEAFF

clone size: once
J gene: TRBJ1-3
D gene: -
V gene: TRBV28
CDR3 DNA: TGTGCCAGCAGTCCCAGGCTCTCTGGAAACACCATATATTTT
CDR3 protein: CASSPRLSGNTIYF

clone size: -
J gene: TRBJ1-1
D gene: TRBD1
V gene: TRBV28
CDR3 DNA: TGTGCCAGCAGTCCGACAGGGTACGGGGGAGCTTTCTTT
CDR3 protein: CASSPTGYGGAFF

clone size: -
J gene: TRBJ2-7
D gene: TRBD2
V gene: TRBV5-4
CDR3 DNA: TGTGCCACCGCCGGGACTACCTCCTACGAGCAGTACTTC
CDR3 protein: CATAGTTSYEQYF

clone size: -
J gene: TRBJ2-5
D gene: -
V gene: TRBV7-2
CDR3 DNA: TGTGCCAGCAGCTTAATTCAGGGGAAAGAGACCCAGTACTTC
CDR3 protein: CASSLIQGKETQYF

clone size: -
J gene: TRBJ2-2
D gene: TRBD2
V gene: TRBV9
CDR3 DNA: TGTGCCAGCAGCCCACGACTAGCCATGAACACCGGGGAGCTGTTTTTT
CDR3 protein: CASSPRLAMNTGELFF

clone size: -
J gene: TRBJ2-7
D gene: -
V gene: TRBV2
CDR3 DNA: TGTGCCAGCAGTTCACCCCAGACAGGCTACGAGCAGTACTTC
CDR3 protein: CASSSPQTGYEQYF

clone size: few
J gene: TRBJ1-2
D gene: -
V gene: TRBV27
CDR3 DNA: TGTGCCAGCAGTTTGTTTGGAGGGTCCGATGGCTACACCTTC
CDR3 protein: CASSLFGGSDGYTF

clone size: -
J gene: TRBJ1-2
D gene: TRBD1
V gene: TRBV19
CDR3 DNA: TGTGCCACTAACGGCCTCCCGGGACAGGGGGGCTATGGCTACACCTTC
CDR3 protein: CATNGLPGQGGYGYTF

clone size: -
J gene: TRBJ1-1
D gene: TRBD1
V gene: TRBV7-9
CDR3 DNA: TGTGCCAGCAGCTTGACAGGGGGGACTGAAGCTTTCTTT
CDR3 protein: CASSLTGGTEAFF

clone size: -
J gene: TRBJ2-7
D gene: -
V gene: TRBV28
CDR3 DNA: TGTGCCAGCAGTTTTGGGGTCTGGGGCGCCTACGAGCAGTACTTC
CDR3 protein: CASSFGVWGAYEQYF

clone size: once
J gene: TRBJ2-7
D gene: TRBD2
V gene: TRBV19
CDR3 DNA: TGTGCCAGTAGTTTCGGACTAGCGGGAGGTGAGGAGCAGTACTTC
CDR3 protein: CASSFGLAGGEEQYF

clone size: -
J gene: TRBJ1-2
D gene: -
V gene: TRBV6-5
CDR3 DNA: TGTGCCAGCAGTTACGACAGGATCTATGGCTACACCTTC
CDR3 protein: CASSYDRIYGYTF

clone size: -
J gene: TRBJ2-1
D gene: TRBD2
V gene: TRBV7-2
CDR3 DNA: TGTGCCAGCAGCTTCCACGGCGGGAGCTCCTACAATGAGCAGTTCTTC
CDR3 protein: CASSFHGGSSYNEQFF

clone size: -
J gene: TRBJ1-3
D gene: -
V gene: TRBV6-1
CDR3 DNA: TGTGCCAGCAGTGAAGGAAGAGGATCTGGAAACACCATATATTTT
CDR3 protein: CASSEGRGSGNTIYF

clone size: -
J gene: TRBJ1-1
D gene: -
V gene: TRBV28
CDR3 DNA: TGTGCCAGCAGGAGCAGGGGAAGTGAAGCTTTCTTT
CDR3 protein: CASRSRGSEAFF

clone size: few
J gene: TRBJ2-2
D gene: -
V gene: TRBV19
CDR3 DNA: TGTGCCAGTAAAGTTCGTCCAGTAAACACCGGGGAGCTGTTTTTT
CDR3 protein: CASKVRPVNTGELFF

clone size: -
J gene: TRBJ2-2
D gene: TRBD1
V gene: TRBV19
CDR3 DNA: TGTGCCAGTAGTACCCGACAGGGCGGGACCGGGGAGCTGTTTTTT
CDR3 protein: CASSTRQGGTGELFF

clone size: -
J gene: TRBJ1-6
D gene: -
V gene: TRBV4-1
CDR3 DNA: TGCGCCAGCAGCCAAGATCCCTTAGGCAGGGATTCACCCCTCCACTTT
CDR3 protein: CASSQDPLGRDSPLHF

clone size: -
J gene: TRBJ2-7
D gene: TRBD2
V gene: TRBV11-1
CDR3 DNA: TGTGCCAGCAGGTCTACTAGCGGGTTCCCCTACGAGCAGTACTTC
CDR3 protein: CASRSTSGFPYEQYF

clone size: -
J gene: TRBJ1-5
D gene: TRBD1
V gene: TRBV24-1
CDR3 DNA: TGTGCCACCAGTGGGGGGGACAGGCCCCAGCATTTT
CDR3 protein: CATSGGDRPQHF

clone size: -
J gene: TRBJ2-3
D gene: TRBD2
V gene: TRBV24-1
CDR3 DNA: TGTGCCACCAGTGATAGACTAGCGGCCACAGATACGCAGTATTTT
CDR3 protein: CATSDRLAATDTQYF

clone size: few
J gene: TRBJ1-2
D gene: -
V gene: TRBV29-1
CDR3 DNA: TGCAGCGTTGGAGGGGGAAGCTATGGCTACACCTTC
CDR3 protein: CSVGGGSYGYTF

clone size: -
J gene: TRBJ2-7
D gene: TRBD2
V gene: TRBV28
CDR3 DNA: TGTGCCAGCAGCGTACCGGGACTAGGTGCCTACGAGCAGTACTTC
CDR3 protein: CASSVPGLGAYEQYF

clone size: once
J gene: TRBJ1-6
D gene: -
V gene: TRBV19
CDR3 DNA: TGTGCCAGTCAAAATCAGGGTAATTCACCCCTCCACTTT
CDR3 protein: CASQNQGNSPLHF

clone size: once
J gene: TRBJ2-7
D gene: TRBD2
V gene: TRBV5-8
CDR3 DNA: TGTGCCAGCAGCTTGGAGCGGGGAGCCTACGAGCAGTACTTC
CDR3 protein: CASSLERGAYEQYF

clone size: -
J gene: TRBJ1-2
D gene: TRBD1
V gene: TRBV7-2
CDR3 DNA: TGTGCCAGCAGCTCCGGACAGGGGCACTGGCAGGGCTACACCTTC
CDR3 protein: CASSSGQGHWQGYTF

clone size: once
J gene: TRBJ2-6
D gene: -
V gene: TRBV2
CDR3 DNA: TGTGCCAGCAGTCGGACAGGGCGGGAGCCTGGGGCCAACGTCCTGACTTTC
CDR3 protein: CASSRTGREPGANVLTF

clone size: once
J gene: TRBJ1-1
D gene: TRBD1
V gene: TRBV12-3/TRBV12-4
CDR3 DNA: TGTGCCAGCATAGGGCAGGGGGCAATGGGAGCTTTCTTT
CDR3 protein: CASIGQGAMGAFF

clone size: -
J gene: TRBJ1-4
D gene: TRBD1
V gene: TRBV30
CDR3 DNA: TGTGCCTGGAGTACGCAGGGGGGTCTTGAAAAACTGTTTTTT
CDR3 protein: CAWSTQGGLEKLFF

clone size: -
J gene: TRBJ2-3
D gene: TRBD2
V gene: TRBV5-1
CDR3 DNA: TGCGCCAGCAGCAATGGCGGGAGGACAGATACGCAGTATTTT
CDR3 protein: CASSNGGRTDTQYF

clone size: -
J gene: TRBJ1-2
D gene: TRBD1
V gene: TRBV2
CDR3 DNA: TGTGCCAGCAGTGGGCAGGGGGCGCGGGGCTACACCTTC
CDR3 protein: CASSGQGARGYTF

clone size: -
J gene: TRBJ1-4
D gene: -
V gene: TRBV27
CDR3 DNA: TGTGCCAGCAGTTGGTACAGCAATGAAAAACTGTTTTTT
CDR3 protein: CASSWYSNEKLFF

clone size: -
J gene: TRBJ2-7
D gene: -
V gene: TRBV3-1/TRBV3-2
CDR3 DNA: TGTGCCAGCAGCCCCTCTAGTGCAGGGCCCTACGAGCAGTACTTC
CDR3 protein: CASSPSSAGPYEQYF

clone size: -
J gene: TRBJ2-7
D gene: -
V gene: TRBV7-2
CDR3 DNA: TGTGCCAGCAGCATCAGGGTCGGAGAGCAGTACTTC
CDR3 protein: CASSIRVGEQYF

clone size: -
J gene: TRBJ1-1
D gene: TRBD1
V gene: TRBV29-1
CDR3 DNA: TGCAGCGGGGGGCACAGGGGTGACCTAAACACTGAAGCTTTCTTT
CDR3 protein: CSGGHRGDLNTEAFF

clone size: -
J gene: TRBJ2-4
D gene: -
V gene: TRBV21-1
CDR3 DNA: TGTGCCAGCAACACCCTGGGCCTCGTGGGCGAAAACATTCAGTACTTC
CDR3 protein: CASNTLGLVGENIQYF

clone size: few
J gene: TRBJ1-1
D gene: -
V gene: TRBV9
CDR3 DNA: TGTGCCAGCAGCCGTAGGGCGGGGAGGGGAGGCATGAACACTGAAGCTTTCTTT
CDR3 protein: CASSRRAGRGGMNTEAFF

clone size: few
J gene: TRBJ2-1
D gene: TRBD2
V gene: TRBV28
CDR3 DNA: TGTGCCAGCAGTTTCGCGGGACTACGATACAATGAGCAGTTCTTC
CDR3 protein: CASSFAGLRYNEQFF

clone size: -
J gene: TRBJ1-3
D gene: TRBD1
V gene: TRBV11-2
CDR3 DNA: TGTGCCAGCAGCTTGGGACAGGGAAACACCATATATTTT
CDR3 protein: CASSLGQGNTIYF

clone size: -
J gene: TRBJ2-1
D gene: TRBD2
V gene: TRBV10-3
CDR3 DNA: TGTGCCATCAGTTCCGGGACTAGCGGTGAGCAGTTCTTC
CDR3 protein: CAISSGTSGEQFF

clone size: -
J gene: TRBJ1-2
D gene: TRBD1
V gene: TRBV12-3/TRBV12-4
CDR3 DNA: TGTGCCAGCAGGACCCAGGGGGCTGGCTACACCTTC
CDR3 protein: CASRTQGAGYTF

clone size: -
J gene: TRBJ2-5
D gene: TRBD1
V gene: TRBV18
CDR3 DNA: TGTGCCAGCTCACCTGGGGACAGGGGGCGCTTAGCTCAAGAGACCCAGTACTTC
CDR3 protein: CASSPGDRGRLAQETQYF

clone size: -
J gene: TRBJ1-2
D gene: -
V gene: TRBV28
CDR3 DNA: TGTGCCAGCACCTTACAGGGTACTAACTATGGCTACACCTTC
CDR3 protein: CASTLQGTNYGYTF

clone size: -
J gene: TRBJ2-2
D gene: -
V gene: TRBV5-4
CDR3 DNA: TGTGCCAGCAGCTTCCGTGGGGAGCTGTTTTTT
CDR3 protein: CASSFRGELFF

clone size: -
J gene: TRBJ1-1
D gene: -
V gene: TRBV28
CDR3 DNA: TGTGCCAGCAGTTTATATAAAGGAGTCGGAACTGAAGCTTTCTTT
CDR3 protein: CASSLYKGVGTEAFF

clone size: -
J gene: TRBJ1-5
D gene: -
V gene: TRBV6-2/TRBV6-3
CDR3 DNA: TGTGCCAGCAGTTGGGGAGTTGGTAGCAATCAGCCCCAGCATTTT
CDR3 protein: CASSWGVGSNQPQHF

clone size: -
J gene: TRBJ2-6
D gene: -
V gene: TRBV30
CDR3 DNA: TGTGCCTGGAGTGTGGCCTCCGGGGCCAACGTCCTGACTTTC
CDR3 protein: CAWSVASGANVLTF